A selection of T cell receptor beta chains follows, all from one sample in a study of T cell repertoires in cytomegalovirus infection. Each CDR3 protein gets one entry after TCRdb re-called the reads with MiXCR. The data show about 900,000 distinct CDR3 sequences, less than 40% seen once. Antigens of these TCRs are unknown. The specimen was cultured CD8+ T cells from PBMCs, collected from culture after CMV antigen stimulation. These TCRs come from a human donor in good health (CMV status not recorded). Some clones in this sample may be carry-over from other donors' samples. CDR3s include the opening cysteine and the closing phenylalanine or tryptophan. Each record gives: clone size, V gene, J gene, D gene, CDR3 protein, CDR3 DNA. D genes are given only for firm matches. Size is stated for part of the rows, as once, few or many counts, or as a class when the clone is expanded.

few	TRBV5-5	TRBJ2-5	.	CASSSAGLGGARETQYF	TGTGCCAGCAGTTCCGCGGGCCTGGGGGGCGCCAGGGAGACCCAGTACTTC
few	TRBV6-5	TRBJ2-2	.	CASSWQTLRGGNTGELFF	TGTGCCAGCAGTTGGCAAACGTTAAGGGGAGGGAACACCGGGGAGCTGTTTTTT
.	TRBV7-6	TRBJ2-2	TRBD1	CASSLGDRGSGELFF	TGTGCCAGCAGCTTAGGGGACAGGGGATCCGGGGAGCTGTTTTTT
few	TRBV7-9	TRBJ2-6	TRBD1	CASSLGQIPSGANVLTF	TGTGCCAGCAGCTTGGGACAGATTCCTTCTGGGGCCAACGTCCTGACTTTC
.	TRBV27	TRBJ2-3	TRBD2	CASSFLAGVTQGTQYF	TGTGCCAGCAGTTTCCTAGCGGGGGTGACTCAGGGTACGCAGTATTTT
many	TRBV12-3/TRBV12-4	TRBJ1-5	.	CASSLAFGNQPQHF	TGTGCCAGCAGTTTAGCGTTCGGGAATCAGCCCCAGCATTTT
.	TRBV28	TRBJ2-1	.	CASSFQKDSSGYEQFF	TGTGCCAGCAGCTTCCAGAAGGACTCGTCGGGATATGAGCAGTTCTTC
.	TRBV7-2	TRBJ1-2	.	CASSLTADYGYTF	TGTGCCAGCAGTCTGACAGCGGACTATGGCTACACCTTC
.	TRBV7-6	TRBJ1-4	.	CASSSSASTNEKLFF	TGTGCTAGCAGCTCCTCGGCTTCAACTAATGAAAAACTGTTTTTT
.	TRBV27	TRBJ1-2	.	CASSLNGDNYGYTF	TGTGCCAGCAGTCTCAACGGTGACAACTATGGCTACACCTTC
many	TRBV12-5	TRBJ2-5	TRBD1	CASGLLTGVQETQYF	TGTGCTAGTGGTTTGCTCACAGGGGTCCAAGAGACCCAGTACTTC
.	TRBV5-1	TRBJ2-1	.	CASSLFSNNEQFF	TGCGCCAGCAGCTTGTTCAGTAACAATGAGCAGTTCTTC
.	TRBV7-9	TRBJ2-7	TRBD1	CASSLARAQGAYEQYF	TGTGCCAGCAGCTTAGCTCGCGCACAGGGGGCTTACGAGCAGTACTTC
.	TRBV7-9	TRBJ2-1	TRBD2	CASILGGLAGSGSSYNEQFF	TGTGCCAGCATCCTTGGGGGCCTAGCGGGGTCCGGCAGCTCCTACAATGAGCAGTTCTTC
once	TRBV9	TRBJ2-1	TRBD2	CASSASGSSYNEQFF	TGTGCCAGCAGCGCCAGCGGGAGCTCCTACAATGAGCAGTTCTTC
few	TRBV10-3	TRBJ1-1	.	CAISESGGTEAFF	TGTGCCATCAGTGAATCGGGTGGGACTGAAGCTTTCTTT
.	TRBV12-3/TRBV12-4	TRBJ1-6	TRBD1	CASREGRQGAFSPLHF	TGTGCCAGCAGGGAGGGGCGACAGGGGGCGTTTTCACCCCTCCACTTT
few	TRBV27	TRBJ2-1	.	CASMTVGEQFF	TGTGCCAGCATGACAGTCGGGGAGCAGTTCTTC
few	TRBV19	TRBJ2-3	.	CASSERTASDTQYF	TGTGCCAGTAGTGAACGGACAGCCTCAGATACGCAGTATTTT
.	TRBV2	TRBJ2-7	TRBD2	CASTEDRGGLFEQYF	TGTGCCAGCACCGAGGATCGCGGGGGTCTCTTCGAGCAGTACTTC
few	TRBV27	TRBJ2-3	.	CASSTSWDTQYF	TGTGCCAGCAGCACTTCTTGGGATACGCAGTATTTT
.	TRBV27	TRBJ1-1	.	CASLLPTGAQEGDTEAFF	TGTGCCAGCCTTCTCCCGACGGGGGCTCAAGAGGGTGACACTGAAGCTTTCTTT
.	TRBV27	TRBJ1-2	.	CASSPWGGDYTF	TGTGCCAGCAGTCCCTGGGGGGGCGACTACACCTTC
few	TRBV5-6	TRBJ1-2	TRBD1	CASSSWDRYGYTF	TGTGCCAGCAGCTCCTGGGACAGATATGGCTACACCTTC
.	TRBV7-9	TRBJ2-3	TRBD1	CASSHLAQGARDTQYF	TGTGCCAGCAGCCACTTAGCACAGGGGGCGAGGGATACGCAGTATTTT
few	TRBV6-1	TRBJ1-2	.	CASSEGPPTGSRNYGYTF	TGTGCCAGCAGTGAAGGCCCCCCCACCGGATCTCGTAACTATGGCTACACCTTC
.	TRBV5-1	TRBJ2-7	.	CASSPPHSSYEQYF	TGCGCCAGCAGCCCTCCTCACAGTTCCTACGAGCAGTACTTC
.	TRBV7-9	TRBJ2-7	.	CASSLYNSPEQYF	TGTGCCAGCAGCTTATATAACTCCCCCGAGCAGTACTTC
.	TRBV6-1	TRBJ2-1	TRBD1	CASSYPPPDGQGLYNEQFF	TGTGCCAGCAGTTACCCCCCCCCGGACGGACAGGGGCTCTACAATGAGCAGTTCTTC
.	TRBV5-6	TRBJ1-1	.	CASSVSSAEAFF	TGTGCCAGCAGCGTTTCATCAGCTGAAGCTTTCTTT
many	TRBV6-5	TRBJ2-1	.	CASSYSTRTDWNEQFF	TGTGCCAGCAGTTACTCGACCCGGACAGATTGGAATGAGCAGTTCTTC
.	TRBV11-2	TRBJ2-5	TRBD1	CASSLEGQGVGFRQETQYF	TGTGCCAGCAGCTTAGAGGGACAGGGGGTTGGTTTTCGGCAAGAGACCCAGTACTTC
few	TRBV2	TRBJ2-3	.	CASKVDPDYDTQYF	TGTGCCAGCAAAGTTGACCCCGATTATGATACGCAGTATTTT
few	TRBV7-9	TRBJ2-1	.	CASSQVESSYNEQFF	TGTGCCAGCTCGCAGGTGGAGAGCTCCTACAATGAGCAGTTCTTC
many	TRBV6-5	TRBJ2-7	.	CASSNDLDYEQYF	TGTGCCAGCAGTAATGACCTGGACTACGAGCAGTACTTC
.	TRBV28	TRBJ2-1	.	CASSPPGEIYNEQFF	TGTGCCAGCAGCCCGCCTGGGGAGATCTACAATGAGCAGTTCTTC
few	TRBV29-1	TRBJ1-2	.	CSVLLSGTTYGYTF	TGCAGCGTTCTTCTCTCCGGGACAACATATGGCTACACCTTC
few	TRBV12-3/TRBV12-4	TRBJ1-2	.	CASSYSDSYGYTF	TGTGCCAGCAGTTACTCAGACAGCTATGGCTACACCTTC
.	TRBV6-1	TRBJ2-2	TRBD1	CASTFWGGQGITGELFF	TGTGCCAGCACCTTCTGGGGTGGACAGGGAATAACCGGGGAGCTGTTTTTT
.	TRBV5-3	TRBJ2-1	TRBD1	CASSPGTGGPNEQFF	TGTGCCAGCAGTCCCGGGACAGGGGGTCCTAATGAGCAGTTCTTC
few	TRBV19	TRBJ2-1	.	CASSMTESSYNEQFF	TGTGCCAGTAGTATGACAGAGAGCTCCTACAATGAGCAGTTCTTC
.	TRBV12-3/TRBV12-4	TRBJ2-2	.	CALGGGGTGELFF	TGTGCCTTGGGGGGAGGTGGGACCGGGGAGCTGTTTTTT
many	TRBV12-3/TRBV12-4	TRBJ1-2	.	CASSLGAGVVNYGYTF	TGTGCCAGCAGTTTAGGGGCAGGGGTTGTCAACTATGGCTACACCTTC
few	TRBV7-6	TRBJ2-1	TRBD2	CASSTRLAGYNEQFF	TGTGCCAGCAGCACACGACTAGCGGGTTACAATGAGCAGTTCTTC
.	TRBV14	TRBJ2-2	.	CASSQAGRTVNTGELFF	TGTGCCAGCAGCCAAGCCGGACGAACAGTGAACACCGGGGAGCTGTTTTTT
.	TRBV24-1	TRBJ1-1	.	CATSDLQGTGGAFF	TGTGCCACCAGTGATTTGCAAGGGACGGGAGGAGCTTTCTTT
few	TRBV7-9	TRBJ2-1	.	CASSHMDGGSWNEQFF	TGTGCCAGCAGCCACATGGACGGGGGAAGTTGGAATGAGCAGTTCTTC
.	TRBV5-1	TRBJ2-3	TRBD1	CASSPTDRVDTDTQYF	TGCGCCAGCAGCCCCACCGACAGGGTTGACACAGATACGCAGTATTTT
.	TRBV27	TRBJ1-1	.	CASSKSRQGSGNTEAFF	TGTGCCAGCAGTAAATCACGCCAGGGTAGTGGGAACACTGAAGCTTTCTTT